What follows are 15 T cell receptor beta chains derived from one specimen sequenced in a study of tumor and adjacent non-tumor tissue in lung cancer. The template was RNA from unsorted bulk tissue. TCRbeta libraries were built with three rounds of nested PCR, modified from ARM-PCR. TCRdb fed the multiplex PCR reads into MiXCR, producing one record per CDR3 protein. The sample lists about 110,000 distinct CDR3 sequences; around 75% were seen once. The sequencing input was lung tumor tissue. Every receptor here comes from a woman in her fifties or sixties with non-small cell lung cancer.

Concerning this clonotype itself: A read error may explain this, as a much larger clone is one base away. V is TRBV12-3 or TRBV12-4 and J is TRBJ2-1, with no clear D. The CDR3 is made up of 14 amino acids. V was pared by 3 bases and J by 4 bases, with 10 bases between. As DNA, the CDR3 is TGTGCCAGCAGTTTCGACGTCCAATACAATGAGCAGTTCTTC. Translating it yields CASSFDVQYNEQFF.

This clonotype was detected many times. This chain connects TRBV6-5 to TRBJ2-7; D is ambiguous. The V gene lost 8 bases and the J gene lost 3 bases, with 8 bases spanning the gap. The CDR3 contains 11 residues. Germline V lookup: CDR1 MNHEY, CDR2 SVGAGI. CDR3 bases: TGTGCCAGCCAAAACCTCTACGAGCAGTACTTC. Translated: CASQNLYEQYF.

Worth noting for this clonotype: This may be a read error: a much more frequent sequence differs by one nucleotide. J is TRBJ2-1 and V is TRBV20-1, with TRBD1 matching 7 bases. The CDR3 contains 12 residues. From germline, CDR1 is DFQATT and CDR2 SNEGSKA (reference sequence). CDR3 sequence (DNA): TGCAGTGGCCAGACAGGGCCCAATGAGCAGATCTTC. It translates to CSGQTGPNEQIF.

This clonotype was observed at least ten times. This rearrangement joins TRBV4-1 to TRBJ1-3, with a possible D match to TRBD1 (5 bases). The germline CDR1 and CDR2 sequences are MGHRA and YSYEKL. The CDR3 is 14 amino acids. V was cut by 4 bases and J by 7 bases, with 14 bases left in between. CDR3 DNA sequence: TGCGCCAGCAGCCCCCAGGGAATTGGTAACACCATATATTTT. It yields the protein CASSPQGIGNTIYF.

Points on this clonotype: One end of the junction is discordant with germline, which a read error may explain. CDR3 sequence: CGGEGASSGQYF. CDR3 nucleotide sequence: TGTGGTGGCGAGGGTGCGTCCTCGGGGCAGTACTTC. The chain is built from TRBV20-1 and TRBJ2-7; a weak D match, TRBD2 (5 bases). Germline lookup yields CDR1 DFQATT and CDR2 SNEGSKA (reference sequence). This CDR3 has 12 amino acids.

A note on this clonotype: Given a much more abundant clone one base away, this may be a read error. The rearrangement uses TRBV10-3 and TRBJ1-5; perhaps TRBD1 as D (5 bases). From germline, CDR1 is ENHRY and CDR2 SYGVKD. The CDR3 has 15 amino acids. The CDR3 DNA reads TGTGCCATCAGTTCCCAGGGAAATAGCAATCAGCTCCAGCATTTT. Translating gives CAISSQGNSNQLQHF.

The chain is built from TRBV6-1 and TRBJ1-4; a weak D match, TRBD1 (5 bases). Germline values: CDR1 MNHNS, CDR2 SASEGT. The V and J ends lost 5 bases and 6 bases respectively, with 19 bases between them. CDR3 size: 16 residues. The CDR3 region is CASSSAGDQADEKLFF. The CDR3 DNA follows: TGTGCCAGCAGTTCGGCGGGGGACCAGGCTGATGAAAAACTGTTTTTT.

In this sample, this clonotype is medium-sized. V is TRBV11-2 and J is TRBJ2-3, with 8 bases aligning to TRBD2. The trim removed 0 bases at V and 6 bases at J, leaving 5 bases unmatched. Germline V gives CDR1 SGHAT, CDR2 FQNNGV. The length of the CDR3 is 15 residues. The CDR3 DNA follows: TGTGCCAGCAGCTTAGATCTCGGCGGGGGGGATACGCAGTATTTT. It yields the protein CASSLDLGGGDTQYF.

A note on this clonotype: It may be a read error: a sequence one base away is much more abundant. This chain links TRBV11-2 with TRBJ2-7, with D perhaps matching TRBD2 (5 bases). The germline V gene encodes CDR1 SGHAT and CDR2 FQNNGV. CDR3 size: 14 residues. The CDR3 DNA follows: TGTGTCAGCAGCTGGGAGACCGAGGTCTACGAGCAGTACTTC. Protein sequence: CVSSWETEVYEQYF.

Comment on this clonotype: Being one base from a much bigger clone, this may be a read error. The chain links TRBV20-1 to TRBJ1-1; no reliable D call. Germline assignment: CDR1 DFQATT and CDR2 SNEGSKA (reference sequence). The CDR3 runs 14 residues. The CDR3 protein is CNAPIFGRDTEAFF. In DNA form, the CDR3 reads TGCAATGCCCCTATCTTCGGGAGAGACACTGAAGCTTTCTTT.

Regarding this clonotype: This may come from a read error, since a much larger clone is one base off. The J gene is TRBJ2-7, the V gene TRBV12-3 or TRBV12-4, with TRBD1 identical over 7 bases. This CDR3 comprises 13 residues. The CDR3, as DNA: TGTGTCAGCAGTTCCCAACAGGGGTACGAGCAGTACTTC. Translating it yields CVSSSQQGYEQYF.

Comment on this clonotype: This likely comes from a read error, as the CDR3 has no conserved phenylalanine or tryptophan at its end. V is TRBV20-1 and J is TRBJ1-2; D call uncertain. The CDR3 consists of 13 residues. Germline V gene data show CDR1 as DFQATT and CDR2 as SNEGSKA (reference sequence). The CDR3 here is CNAIMRDLKGYTL. DNA of the CDR3: TGCAACGCTATTATGAGGGATTTGAAGGGCTACACCTTA.

Concerning this clonotype: A single base separates this from a much larger clone, so it may be a read error. The chain couples TRBV12-3 or TRBV12-4 to TRBJ1-6; D gene ambiguous. The CDR3 contains 13 residues. Here the CDR3 reads CTSTLNQLAPLHF. The CDR3 DNA follows: TGTACCAGCACTTTAAACCAGTTAGCACCCCTCCACTTT.

The chain uses TRBV7-2 and TRBJ2-5; 7 nucleotides align to TRBD1. V lost 5 bases, J lost 2 bases, and 14 bases stayed unmatched. This CDR3 contains 17 residues. Germline V CDR1 and CDR2: SGHTA, FQGNSA. The CDR3: CASSMGWPGQWQETQYF. CDR3 sequence (DNA): TGTGCCAGCAGCATGGGATGGCCGGGACAGTGGCAAGAGACCCAGTACTTC.

In this sample, this clonotype is large. The chain uses TRBV5-4 and TRBJ2-5; 8 bases are a match to TRBD1. J was trimmed by 5 bases and V by 2 bases; bases with no gene match: 11. This CDR3 is built from 16 residues. Germline CDR1 reads SGHNT; CDR2 reads YYREEE (reference sequence). As DNA, the CDR3 is TGTGCCAGCAGCTTTCGACAGGGGATAGGAGAGGAGACCCAGTACTTC. This encodes CASSFRQGIGEETQYF.